The table lists the clone carrying this T cell receptor beta chain with a few counts. The sample originates from a study of blood T cell repertoires in COVID-19. As for the study in general: The United States, Italy and Spain provided the acute and convalescent COVID-19 samples.

Per germline, CDR1 SGHRS and CDR2 YFSETQ. The CDR3 runs 17 residues. Trimming took 4 bases from V and 5 from J; bases not matched to a gene: 14. The table came from immunoSEQ multiplex PCR; TCRdb's copy has only in-frame clones and leaves some out. The profile shows around 130,000 clones, around nine tenths of them singletons. The rearrangement uses TRBV5-1 and TRBJ2-2; TRBD2 matches 7 bases. This clonotype was sampled from a woman between 50 and 59 years old with acute or convalescent COVID-19. Sample: peripheral blood. This CDR3 reads CASSNTILAVGTGELFF. CDR3 coding DNA: TGCGCCAGCAGCAACACCATCCTAGCGGTGGGGACCGGGGAGCTGTTTTTT.